These T cell receptor beta chains were read from a single sample in a study of immune heterogeneity within non-small cell lung tumors. Using its own MiXCR run on the multiplex PCR reads, TCRdb lists one record per CDR3 protein. The sample has roughly 14,000 distinct CDR3 sequences, around 28% seen once. What was sequenced was lung tumor tissue. The receptor set was obtained from a man between 35 and 55 years old with non-small cell lung cancer. The CDR3 runs from the conserved cysteine through the conserved F or W. D genes are given only for firm matches.

CDR3 protein: CASTKTSSYNEQFF; D gene: NA; V gene: TRBV12-3/TRBV12-4; J gene: TRBJ2-1
CDR3 protein: CSVGELDTQYF; D gene: NA; V gene: TRBV29-1; J gene: TRBJ2-3
CDR3 protein: CASRGTSDRTHTQYF; D gene: TRBD2; V gene: TRBV6-2/TRBV6-3; J gene: TRBJ2-3
CDR3 protein: CASRPGQGSSNQPQHF; D gene: TRBD1; V gene: TRBV6-1; J gene: TRBJ1-5
CDR3 protein: CASSTSGHSTDTQYF; D gene: TRBD2; V gene: TRBV5-1; J gene: TRBJ2-3
CDR3 protein: CASSPPGGQKETQYF; D gene: TRBD1; V gene: TRBV18; J gene: TRBJ2-5
CDR3 protein: CASSPRNLANSYNEQFF; D gene: NA; V gene: TRBV7-2; J gene: TRBJ2-1
CDR3 protein: CAISERRGRDNQPQHF; D gene: NA; V gene: TRBV10-3; J gene: TRBJ1-5
CDR3 protein: CASSQGASAKETQYF; D gene: TRBD1; V gene: TRBV5-1; J gene: TRBJ2-5
CDR3 protein: CATSDGTGTYEQYF; D gene: TRBD1; V gene: TRBV24-1; J gene: TRBJ2-7
CDR3 protein: CASSPWTGQETQYF; D gene: NA; V gene: TRBV5-1; J gene: TRBJ2-5
CDR3 protein: CASSRETRYGEQFF; D gene: NA; V gene: TRBV6-1; J gene: TRBJ2-1
CDR3 protein: CSVSYQETQYF; D gene: NA; V gene: TRBV20-1; J gene: TRBJ2-5
CDR3 protein: CASSQGAGFRDTEAFF; D gene: NA; V gene: TRBV3-1; J gene: TRBJ1-1
CDR3 protein: CASRQANQPQHF; D gene: NA; V gene: TRBV19; J gene: TRBJ1-5
CDR3 protein: CSATRTGGSHEQYF; D gene: TRBD1; V gene: TRBV20-1; J gene: TRBJ2-7
CDR3 protein: CASSFGTLNTEAFF; D gene: NA; V gene: TRBV5-5; J gene: TRBJ1-1
CDR3 protein: CASSARLAADSRTDTQYF; D gene: TRBD2; V gene: TRBV9; J gene: TRBJ2-3
CDR3 protein: CASRTQISYNSPLNF; D gene: NA; V gene: TRBV6-1; J gene: TRBJ1-6
CDR3 protein: CASSISGSDETQYF; D gene: TRBD2; V gene: TRBV19; J gene: TRBJ2-5
CDR3 protein: CATSSGRGGLPDTQYF; D gene: NA; V gene: TRBV15; J gene: TRBJ2-3
CDR3 protein: CSVVGTSSQETQYF; D gene: TRBD2; V gene: TRBV29-1; J gene: TRBJ2-5
CDR3 protein: CASSISRRGYTF; D gene: NA; V gene: TRBV19; J gene: TRBJ1-2
CDR3 protein: CASSHGQRHNSPLHF; D gene: NA; V gene: TRBV3-1; J gene: TRBJ1-6
CDR3 protein: CASSFYGANTEAFF; D gene: NA; V gene: TRBV7-2; J gene: TRBJ1-1
CDR3 protein: CSAGDRGAGNTIYF; D gene: TRBD1; V gene: TRBV20-1; J gene: TRBJ1-3
CDR3 protein: CASSRGQGNTGELFF; D gene: TRBD1; V gene: TRBV6-1; J gene: TRBJ2-2
CDR3 protein: CAIRGTGHEQFF; D gene: NA; V gene: TRBV10-3; J gene: TRBJ2-1
CDR3 protein: CASSRQGAGEPQYF; D gene: TRBD1; V gene: TRBV11-3; J gene: TRBJ2-5
CDR3 protein: CASSLDLRKSGANVLTF; D gene: NA; V gene: TRBV11-3; J gene: TRBJ2-6
CDR3 protein: CASSPNLIAGSTDTQYF; D gene: TRBD2; V gene: TRBV6-1; J gene: TRBJ2-3
CDR3 protein: CATSDSLHPGLIALRATQYF; D gene: TRBD2; V gene: TRBV24-1; J gene: TRBJ2-3
CDR3 protein: CASSLSSGAGELFF; D gene: NA; V gene: TRBV7-8; J gene: TRBJ2-2
CDR3 protein: CASSPGRTDTGELFF; D gene: NA; V gene: TRBV7-2; J gene: TRBJ2-2
CDR3 protein: CASSFLGTGYNEQFF; D gene: TRBD1; V gene: TRBV28; J gene: TRBJ2-1
CDR3 protein: CASSLRGASDQPQHF; D gene: NA; V gene: TRBV27; J gene: TRBJ1-5
CDR3 protein: CASSLGGSGFEQYF; D gene: NA; V gene: TRBV7-9; J gene: TRBJ2-7
CDR3 protein: CASSFGTSTDTQYF; D gene: NA; V gene: TRBV6-1; J gene: TRBJ2-3
CDR3 protein: CASSPRGAGGYEQYF; D gene: TRBD2; V gene: TRBV7-2; J gene: TRBJ2-7
CDR3 protein: CAISEVGRDEQFF; D gene: NA; V gene: TRBV10-3; J gene: TRBJ2-1
CDR3 protein: CASSDRYGYTF; D gene: NA; V gene: TRBV2; J gene: TRBJ1-2
CDR3 protein: CASSGAGRLAKNIQYF; D gene: NA; V gene: TRBV10-1; J gene: TRBJ2-4
CDR3 protein: CASSQRGGPRAGELFF; D gene: TRBD1; V gene: TRBV14; J gene: TRBJ2-2
CDR3 protein: CASSLDSGGLAGGGGEQFF; D gene: TRBD2; V gene: TRBV14; J gene: TRBJ2-1
CDR3 protein: CASRGGGGSDNEQFF; D gene: NA; V gene: TRBV4-1; J gene: TRBJ2-1
CDR3 protein: CATQGSNQPQHF; D gene: NA; V gene: TRBV24-1; J gene: TRBJ1-5
CDR3 protein: CAGSVAGTRLMGEKLFF; D gene: NA; V gene: TRBV9; J gene: TRBJ1-4
CDR3 protein: CASILEASGSGDQYF; D gene: TRBD2; V gene: TRBV7-8; J gene: TRBJ2-7